Listed here are 15 T cell receptor beta chains from one sample, sequenced in a study of identical twins. TCRdb analysed the 5' RACE reads with MiXCR anew, one entry per CDR3 protein. The table lists 420,000 or so distinct CDR3 sequences, about a fifth of them singletons. The sequenced material came from naive T cells sorted from blood. The source of these receptors is a man over 45 in good health.

V and J are TRBV20-1 and TRBJ1-5; 7 bases agree with TRBD1. V shed 3 bases, J shed 6 bases, and the junction held 8 bases outside the gene matches. The CDR3 spans 14 residues. Germline values: CDR1 DFQATT, CDR2 SNEGSKA (reference sequence). The CDR3 DNA reads as TGCAGTGCTAGTCTATCGTCAGGGGGTCAGCCCCAGCATTTT. The encoded protein is CSASLSSGGQPQHF.

This chain joins TRBV11-2 and TRBJ2-5; 7 bases match TRBD1. V was clipped by 4 bases and J by 4 bases; unmatched bases: 9. This CDR3 contains 15 residues. Germline loops: CDR1 SGHAT, CDR2 FQNNGV. The CDR3 bases are TGTGCCAGCAGCTCCGCCGGGACAGTGTTAGAGACCCAGTACTTC. Protein sequence: CASSSAGTVLETQYF.

This clonotype was observed a handful of times. This rearrangement joins TRBV20-1 to TRBJ2-1; TRBD2 aligns across 8 bases. Looked up from germline, CDR1 is DFQATT and CDR2 is SNEGSKA (reference sequence). This CDR3 comprises 14 residues. The junction had 9 bases not matched to a gene; V was cut back by 6 bases and J by 5 bases. CDR3 amino acids: CSALTSGNHNEQFF. DNA of the CDR3: TGCAGTGCCCTCACTAGCGGAAACCACAATGAGCAGTTCTTC.

This clonotype was detected a few times. The rearrangement joins TRBV27 to TRBJ1-4, with 8 nucleotides matching TRBD1. J lost 3 bases, V lost 6 bases, and 3 bases had no gene match. Germline CDR1 reads MNHEY; CDR2 reads SMNVEV (reference sequence). The CDR3 has 14 residues. As DNA, the CDR3 is TGTGCCAGCAGGACAGGGGCTCCTAATGAAAAACTGTTTTTT. Its translation is CASRTGAPNEKLFF. Complete variable domain (other parts from reference TRBV27 and TRBJ1-4): EAQVTQNPRYLITVTGKKLTVTCSQNMNHEYMSWYRQDPGLGLRQIYYSMNVEVTDKGDVPEGYKVSRKEKRNFPLILESPSPNQTSLYFCASRTGAPNEKLFFGSGTQLSVL.

The sample holds a few counts of this clonotype. This chain uses TRBV6-2 or TRBV6-3 with TRBJ1-1; D uncertain. The CDR3 is 15 residues long. V gave up 0 bases and J gave up 0 bases, with 8 bases separating them. Per the germline V gene, CDR1 is MNHEY and CDR2 is SVGEGT. The CDR3 sequence is CASSYSNNVNTEAFF. In nucleotides, the CDR3 is TGTGCCAGCAGTTACTCGAACAACGTGAACACTGAAGCTTTCTTT.

V and J are TRBV3-1 and TRBJ2-1; no reliable D call. CDR1 is LGHDT, CDR2 YNNKEL, per germline (reference sequence). This CDR3 has 16 amino acids. V was trimmed by 0 bases and J by 0 bases, leaving 9 bases between them. CDR3: CASSQDDFSSYNEQFF. The CDR3 DNA reads as TGTGCCAGCAGCCAAGATGACTTTAGCTCCTACAATGAGCAGTTCTTC.

This clonotype was detected only a few times. CDR3 bases: TGCAGCGTTGCCGGACAGGGGGCATCGATTAGAGGCTACACCTTC. The encoded protein is CSVAGQGASIRGYTF. The chain carries TRBV29-1 and TRBJ1-2; TRBD1 matches 11 bases. Losses at the gene ends were 4 bases for V and 8 bases for J; bases not matched to a gene: 12. The CDR3 spans 15 residues. Germline V CDR1 and CDR2: SQVTM, ANQGSEA.

In its sample, this clonotype was seen a few times. The chain has TRBV6-2 or TRBV6-3 and TRBJ1-5; D might be TRBD1 (5 bases). Germline V CDR1 and CDR2: MNHEY, SVGEGT. There are 14 residues in the CDR3. V shed 2 bases and J shed 4 bases, with 9 bases lying between them. This chain's CDR3 is CASSYGGKNQPQHF. Written as DNA, the CDR3 is TGTGCCAGCAGTTACGGGGGGAAGAATCAGCCCCAGCATTTT.

On this clonotype: Since a much larger clone is just one base distant, this may be a read error. This chain connects TRBV5-1 to TRBJ2-5; possible D gene TRBD2, 6 bases. Per germline, CDR1 SGHRS and CDR2 YFSETQ. CDR3 length equals 14 residues. DNA for the CDR3: TGCGCCAGCGGCTTGTGGGGGACTCAAGAGACCCAGTACTTC. Encoded protein: CASGLWGTQETQYF.

This clonotype has more than one count but fewer than ten. This rearrangement joins TRBV24-1 to TRBJ2-2; D is undetermined. V shed 5 bases and J shed 1 base, with 16 bases lying between them. Germline assignment: CDR1 KGHDR and CDR2 SFDVKD. The CDR3 sequence is 17 residues long. The CDR3 here is CATSAPPGRKNTGELFF. The CDR3, as DNA: TGTGCCACCAGTGCCCCCCCCGGACGGAAGAACACCGGGGAGCTGTTTTTT.

There are a few counts of this clonotype. CDR3: CASRPRSHNEQFF. The CDR3 coding sequence is TGTGCCAGCAGACCGAGGAGTCACAATGAGCAGTTCTTC. The rearrangement uses TRBV2 and TRBJ2-1, with D unresolved. CDR3 length: 13 amino acids. Trimming took off 6 bases at V and 5 bases at J, with 11 bases between the two ends. Germline V gives CDR1 SNHLY, CDR2 FYNNEI.

The chain has TRBV20-1 and TRBJ1-2, with 8 bases fitting TRBD1. Trimming took 6 bases from V and 6 from J; bases not matched to a gene: 3. The CDR3 has 11 amino acids. Looked up from germline, CDR1 is DFQATT and CDR2 is SNEGSKA (reference sequence). CDR3 in amino acids: CSARQGNGYTF. The CDR3 region has the DNA TGCAGTGCAAGACAGGGGAATGGCTACACCTTC.

V usage is TRBV5-5 and J usage is TRBJ1-1; D is unclear. The V end lost 4 bases, the J end lost 1 base, and 8 bases lay between the germline ends. The CDR3 has 13 residues. Germline assignment: CDR1 SGHKS and CDR2 YYEKEE (reference sequence). The CDR3 nucleotides are TGTGCCAGCAGCCGACCTCGGAACACTGAAGCTTTCTTT. It codes for CASSRPRNTEAFF.

This clonotype was seen more than once but under ten times. V usage is TRBV15 and J usage is TRBJ2-2; 7 bases are shared with TRBD2. Trimming at V came to 1 base and at J to 3 bases, leaving 5 bases not matched to a gene. This CDR3 contains 16 residues. Per germline, CDR1 LNHNV and CDR2 YYDKDF (reference sequence). CDR3 coding DNA: TGTGCCACCAGCAGAGCGCGCGGGAGCGACACCGGGGAGCTGTTTTTT. This gives the protein CATSRARGSDTGELFF.

This clonotype was seen ten or more times. The chain uses TRBV29-1 and TRBJ2-2, with 7 bases that match TRBD2. V trimming: 7 bases; J trimming: 0 bases; junction bases outside the gene matches: 5. This CDR3 is 14 amino acids long. CDR1 is SQVTM, CDR2 ANQGSEA, per germline. DNA for the CDR3: TGCAGCGCCTCGGGGGGTCCGAACACCGGGGAGCTGTTTTTT. As protein: CSASGGPNTGELFF.